This T cell receptor (beta chain) was captured by sequencing in a study of T cell responses to AZD1222 COVID-19 vaccine. General study points: Donor demographics were predominantly white British with a female majority; clonal diversity may be underestimated. Of the AZD1222 recipients, only 5 or 6 were seropositive at baseline. Sampled repertoires all dated from after the peak T cell response. The CD4 TCRs associated with vaccination extended across spike and predominated at 160-218 and 743-854.

Notes on this clone: Its antigen is currently unknown.

Measured with immunoSEQ multiplex PCR; TCRdb has only the in-frame clones, and not every one. The sample yields approximately 120,000 clones, roughly 88% seen once. The input for sequencing was peripheral blood, taken on day 0 of AZD1222 vaccination. This clonotype was obtained from an adult in good health.

CDR3 coding DNA: TGTGCCAGCAGCCTGGGGCGGCGGAACCAAGAGACCCAGTACTTC. It codes for CASSLGRRNQETQYF. The chain employs TRBV7-8 and TRBJ2-5, with D tentatively TRBD1 (5 bases). CDR1 and CDR2 (germline): SGHVS, FQNEAQ. V dropped 5 bases and J dropped 0 bases, with 13 bases sitting between them. The CDR3 sequence is 15 residues long.